Presented here are 27 T cell receptor beta chains from one specimen sequenced in a study of graft-versus-host responses after intestinal transplantation. Libraries were prepared by immunoSEQ multiplex PCR; TCRdb keeps only in-frame clonotypes and omits some of them. The table includes under 150,000 clones, 85% to 95% detected once. What these receptors recognize is not known. The sequenced sample was unstimulated CD4+ T cells sorted from spleen or lymph node cells, obtained before intestinal transplant. Receptor source: a human donor who received an intestinal transplant.

The V gene is TRBV6-5, the J gene TRBJ1-1, with 8 bases identical to TRBD1. V lost 6 bases to trimming and J lost 5 bases; unmatched junction nucleotides: 8. The germline gives CDR1 MNHEY, CDR2 SVGAGI. The CDR3 runs 14 residues. The CDR3 here is CASSAGTGRTEAFF. DNA of the CDR3: TGTGCCAGCAGCGCGGGGACAGGTCGGACTGAAGCTTTCTTT.

This chain connects TRBV7-9 to TRBJ2-1; perhaps D is TRBD1 or TRBD2 (6 bases each). Germline CDR1 is SEHNR and CDR2 is FQNEAQ (reference sequence). The V gene lost 5 bases and the J gene lost 10 bases, with 15 bases spanning the gap. CDR3 length equals 13 residues. This CDR3 reads CASSLGGGAEQFF. Written as DNA, the CDR3 is TGTGCCAGCAGCCTCGGGGGCGGGGCGGAGCAGTTCTTC.

This chain links TRBV5-1 with TRBJ2-2; perhaps D is TRBD1 or TRBD2 (6 bases each). The CDR3 is 17 amino acids. Germline V gene sequence: CDR1 SGHRS, CDR2 YFSETQ. V lost 1 base and J 0 bases, leaving 13 bases between the germline ends. The CDR3 region has the DNA TGCGCCAGCAGCTTGCAACCGGGGGCCCCGAACACCGGGGAGCTGTTTTTT. The encoded protein is CASSLQPGAPNTGELFF.

The rearrangement links TRBV5-1 to TRBJ2-5; D is possibly TRBD1 (5 bases). V gave up 0 bases and J gave up 3 bases, with 6 bases separating them. Germline V gene data show CDR1 as SGHRS and CDR2 as YFSETQ. The CDR3 length is 13 residues. The CDR3 DNA is TGCGCCAGCAGCTTGGGCAGGGAAGAGACCCAGTACTTC. The encoded protein is CASSLGREETQYF.

Only one count was recorded for this clone. The rearrangement uses TRBV7-9 and TRBJ1-2; the D gene is possibly TRBD1 (5 bases). Trimming removed 2 bases at V and 1 base at J, with 14 bases between. The CDR3 totals 16 residues. Germline V CDR1 and CDR2: SEHNR, FQNEAQ (reference sequence). CDR3 loop: CASSLNERDGNYGYTF. The CDR3 DNA is TGTGCCAGCAGCTTAAATGAGCGGGACGGTAACTATGGCTACACCTTC.

The chain uses TRBV14 and TRBJ1-1; TRBD1 agrees at 10 bases. Trimming took 2 bases from V and 1 from J; bases not matched to a gene: 1. The germline gives CDR1 SGHDN, CDR2 FVKESK. The CDR3 extends over 15 amino acids. CDR3 sequence: CASSQWTGGNTEAFF. CDR3 bases: TGTGCCAGCAGCCAATGGACAGGGGGGAACACTGAAGCTTTCTTT.

The chain combines TRBV13 with TRBJ2-2; D is uncertain. Germline V gene data show CDR1 as PRHDT and CDR2 as FYEKMQ (reference sequence). CDR3 length: 15 amino acids. Between the trimmed V and J ends, which lost 3 bases and 0 bases, there was a span of 8 bases. CDR3 protein: CASSFRMANTGELFF. CDR3 coding DNA: TGTGCCAGCAGCTTCAGGATGGCGAACACCGGGGAGCTGTTTTTT.

CDR3 sequence: CASSLPGSPYEQYF. CDR3 sequence (DNA): TGTGCCAGCAGCCTCCCGGGGTCGCCCTACGAGCAGTACTTC. This chain links TRBV4-2 with TRBJ2-7; the D gene is possibly TRBD2 (5 bases). This CDR3 is 14 amino acids long. Germline V CDR1 and CDR2: LGHNA, YNFKEQ. The V end lost 4 bases, the J end lost 2 bases, and 12 bases lay between the germline ends.

The chain uses TRBV11-2 and TRBJ2-7, with 9 bases identical to TRBD2. The CDR3 extends over 14 amino acids. J gave up 0 bases and V 5 bases, and 2 bases lay outside the gene matches. Germline assignment: CDR1 SGHAT and CDR2 FQNNGV. The chain's CDR3 is CASSVSGGSYEQYF. CDR3 DNA: TGTGCCAGCAGCGTTAGCGGGGGCTCCTACGAGCAGTACTTC. The whole variable domain, filled in from reference TRBV11-2 and TRBJ2-7, reads EAGVAQSPRYKIIEKRQSVAFWCNPISGHATLYWYQQILGQGPKLLIQFQNNGVVDDSQLPKDRFSAERLKGVDSTLKIQPAKLEDSAVYLCASSVSGGSYEQYFGPGTRLTVT.

The chain uses TRBV6-5 and TRBJ2-7, with D perhaps matching TRBD2 (7 bases). Looked up from germline, CDR1 is MNHEY and CDR2 is SVGAGI. The length of the CDR3 is 15 residues. Trimming shortened V by 5 bases and J by 3 bases, and 17 bases separated the two germline ends. As DNA, the CDR3 is TGTGCCAGCAGTCCCCTGGGAGGGACACTCTACGAGCAGTACTTC. This codes for CASSPLGGTLYEQYF.

This clone appeared once. The J gene is TRBJ2-3, the V gene TRBV6-1; 8 nucleotides agree with TRBD1. Trimming cost V 0 bases and J 5 bases; bases outside gene matches: 4. The germline V gene has CDR1 MNHNS and CDR2 SASEGT. This CDR3 spans 15 amino acids. The CDR3 spells CASSEARGHQDTQYF. The CDR3 DNA reads as TGTGCCAGCAGTGAAGCCAGGGGGCATCAAGATACGCAGTATTTT.

The rearrangement joins TRBV11-2 to TRBJ2-7, with TRBD2 matching 7 bases. The germline gives CDR1 SGHAT, CDR2 FQNNGV. This CDR3 comprises 14 residues. V was pared by 4 bases and J by 6 bases, with 9 bases of the junction left unmatched. CDR3 protein: CASSSSGRAREQYF. The CDR3 bases are TGTGCCAGCAGCTCCTCGGGGAGGGCACGCGAGCAGTACTTC.

This chain connects TRBV6-1 to TRBJ2-3; 8 bases line up with TRBD2. Trimming took 6 bases from V and 4 from J; bases not matched to a gene: 6. Germline lookup yields CDR1 MNHNS and CDR2 SASEGT. This CDR3 region has 14 residues. DNA for the CDR3: TGTGCCAGCAGCGGGGGGGGCTTACCAGATACGCAGTATTTT. Its translation: CASSGGGLPDTQYF.

The chain is built from TRBV18 and TRBJ1-1; D not certain. Trimming cost V 5 bases and J 3 bases, with 10 bases left between them. This CDR3 is 13 amino acids long. Germline V lookup: CDR1 KGHSH, CDR2 LQKENI. The CDR3 spells CASSAGRDTEAFF. DNA for the CDR3: TGTGCCAGCTCAGCCGGAAGGGACACTGAAGCTTTCTTT. Filled out from reference TRBV18 and TRBJ1-1, the complete variable domain reads NAGVMQNPRHLVRRRGQEARLRCSPMKGHSHVYWYRQLPEEGLKFMVYLQKENIIDESGMPKERFSAEFPKEGPSILRIQQVVRGDSAAYFCASSAGRDTEAFFGQGTRLTVV.

The chain couples TRBV11-2 to TRBJ1-6; perhaps TRBD1 as D (6 bases). The V gene lost 2 bases and the J gene lost 8 bases, with 13 bases spanning the gap. The CDR3 totals 15 residues. The germline gives CDR1 SGHAT, CDR2 FQNNGV. CDR3 sequence (DNA): TGTGCCAGCAGCTTATCGCGGACAGTTTATTCACCCCTCCACTTT. Translated, it gives CASSLSRTVYSPLHF.

This chain uses TRBV19 with TRBJ2-5, with TRBD2 matching 8 bases. The V segment lost 3 bases and the J segment 0 bases; nucleotides outside the gene matches: 6. CDR3 size: 16 residues. The V gene's germline CDR1 is LNHDA and CDR2 SQIVND (reference sequence). Here the CDR3 reads CASSMRGALYQETQYF. The CDR3 coding sequence is TGTGCCAGTAGTATGCGGGGGGCCTTGTACCAAGAGACCCAGTACTTC.

The V and J genes are TRBV7-3 and TRBJ2-1; D is perhaps TRBD2 (7 bases). The V end was cut by 2 bases, the J end by 5 bases, with 13 bases between. The germline gives CDR1 SGHTA, CDR2 FQGTGA. The length of the CDR3 is 15 residues. CDR3 in amino acids: CASSLARGGHNEQFF. CDR3 nucleotides: TGTGCCAGCAGCTTAGCTCGCGGGGGCCACAATGAGCAGTTCTTC.

The CDR3 DNA is TGTGCCAGCAGCTTTCCTAGCGCAAACCGTTTACAAGAGACCCAGTACTTC. Protein: CASSFPSANRLQETQYF. The chain employs TRBV5-4 and TRBJ2-5; TRBD2 is a possible D gene (6 bases). V dropped 2 bases and J dropped 2 bases, with 19 bases sitting between them. Germline V CDR1 and CDR2: SGHNT, YYREEE (reference sequence). There are 17 residues in the CDR3.

This clone occurred a few times. The rearrangement links TRBV7-9 to TRBJ1-6; D is possibly TRBD1 (6 bases). Germline V lookup: CDR1 SEHNR, CDR2 FQNEAQ (reference sequence). V was shortened by 5 bases and J by 8 bases, with 13 bases between the two germline ends. This CDR3 has 14 amino acids. CDR3 nucleotides: TGTGCCAGCAGCCCACAGGGATTCGATTCACCCCTCCACTTT. Its translation is CASSPQGFDSPLHF.

The chain links TRBV4-1 to TRBJ1-5, with D uncertain. Trimming pared 0 bases from V and 2 bases from J, leaving 8 bases between. Germline lookup yields CDR1 MGHRA and CDR2 YSYEKL. CDR3 length: 15 amino acids. The CDR3 DNA reads as TGCGCCAGCAGCCAAGAAGGGAGGGGCAATCAGCCCCAGCATTTT. Residues: CASSQEGRGNQPQHF.

The CDR3 DNA is TGTGCCATCAGTGAGGATCTCGAGAGGATCCACACCGGGGAGCTGTTTTTT. Protein product: CAISEDLERIHTGELFF. J is TRBJ2-2 and V is TRBV10-3; no clear D gene. The CDR3 has 17 residues. The V end lost 2 bases, the J end lost 3 bases, and 16 bases lay between the germline ends. CDR1 is ENHRY, CDR2 SYGVKD, per germline.

This chain joins TRBV9 and TRBJ2-3, with no clear D. The germline gives CDR1 SGDLS, CDR2 YYNGEE. The CDR3 is made up of 12 amino acids. V lost 0 bases and J 6 bases, leaving 5 bases between the germline ends. The CDR3 sequence: CASSVDPDTQYF. The CDR3 nucleotides are TGTGCCAGCAGCGTAGATCCGGATACGCAGTATTTT.

The chain uses TRBV4-1 and TRBJ1-2; tentatively, D is TRBD1 (6 bases). Germline V gene lookup returns CDR1 MGHRA and CDR2 YSYEKL. The CDR3 has 16 residues. V was cut by 0 bases and J by 4 bases, with 15 bases left in between. The chain's CDR3 is CASSQDLGVRGYGYTF. The CDR3 nucleotides are TGCGCCAGCAGCCAAGATCTTGGGGTCAGGGGCTATGGCTACACCTTC.

The V gene is TRBV11-3, the J gene TRBJ2-1; the D is unclear. CDR1 is SGHNT and CDR2 is YENEEA in the germline V gene. The CDR3 is 12 amino acids. V gave up 5 bases and J gave up 2 bases, with 4 bases separating them. The CDR3 region is CASSHPYNEQFF. In DNA form, the CDR3 reads TGTGCCAGCAGCCACCCCTACAATGAGCAGTTCTTC. The complete variable domain, with remaining parts taken from reference TRBV11-3 and TRBJ2-1, reads EAGVVQSPRYKIIEKKQPVAFWCNPISGHNTLYWYLQNLGQGPELLIRYENEEAVDDSQLPKDRFSAERLKGVDSTLKIQPAELGDSAVYLCASSHPYNEQFFGPGTRLTVL.

The gene calls are TRBV5-4 and TRBJ1-1, with 10 bases aligning to TRBD1. Per germline, CDR1 SGHNT and CDR2 YYREEE (reference sequence). The CDR3 is made up of 14 amino acids. Trimming at V came to 4 bases and at J to 6 bases, leaving 6 bases not matched to a gene. CDR3 in amino acids: CASSPGQGIAEAFF. The DNA of the CDR3 is TGTGCCAGCAGCCCGGGACAGGGGATCGCTGAAGCTTTCTTT.

The CDR3 sequence: CASSLEGTAYEQYF. CDR3 nucleotide sequence: TGTGCCAGCAGCTTAGAGGGCACAGCCTACGAGCAGTACTTC. V and J are TRBV11-3 and TRBJ2-7; D call uncertain. Germline V gene data show CDR1 as SGHNT and CDR2 as YENEEA. Trimming cost V 0 bases and J 2 bases, with 8 bases left between them. CDR3 length: 14 residues.

The V call is TRBV18, the J call TRBJ1-6; TRBD1 matches 11 bases. The germline CDR1 and CDR2 sequences are KGHSH and LQKENI. V shed 3 bases, J shed 12 bases, and the junction held 1 base outside the gene matches. This CDR3 is 13 amino acids long. CDR3 sequence reads: CASSPGQGGPLHF. The CDR3 coding sequence is TGTGCCAGCTCACCGGGACAGGGGGGACCCCTCCACTTT.